This TCR beta chain was identified in a study of cytomegalovirus exposure and HLA in healthy donors. Notes on the study in general: Sequences of the TCR beta chain were said to predict the HLA-A and HLA-B alleles of most subjects accurately.

Regarding this clone: The target antigen is unknown.

Germline V lookup: CDR1 MNHEY, CDR2 SMNVEV (reference sequence). Trimming took 2 bases from V and 7 from J, leaving 12 bases between them. The CDR3 runs 14 residues. Each donor was healthy, and each was a bone marrow donor. The PCR made use of 60 Vbeta and 13 Jbeta primers. Libraries were prepared by immunoSEQ multiplex PCR; TCRdb keeps only in-frame clonotypes and omits some of them. The repertoire includes about 100,000 clones, roughly 74% of them detected once, and 1.5% to 2% sits in the top ten. The chain has TRBV27 and TRBJ2-1, with D tentatively TRBD1 (6 bases). The sequence came from a woman in her 40s in good health and CMV-seronegative. The sequenced sample was PBMCs. The CDR3 reads CASSLRTGYNEQFF. For the CDR3, the DNA is TGTGCCAGCAGTTTACGTACAGGGTATAATGAGCAGTTCTTC.